The 12 T cell receptor beta chains below were found in one sample sequenced in a study of identifying expanded T cells in peripheral blood. TCRdb's copy holds only in-frame clones and misses some; the assay was immunoSEQ multiplex PCR. The sample contains 120,000 or so clones, approximately 80% of which appear only once. Source material: blood. Source of these receptors: a person aged 18 to 75 in good health.

This CDR3 reads CASGLFGGGNTEAFF. In nucleotides, the CDR3 is TGTGCTAGTGGTTTGTTTGGTGGGGGGAACACTGAAGCTTTCTTT. The chain uses TRBV12-5 and TRBJ1-1, with a tentative D call TRBD1 (5 bases). V lost 2 bases to trimming and J lost 1 base, with 11 bases between them. CDR1 and CDR2 from the germline V gene are LGHNT and FRNRAP. The CDR3 is made up of 15 amino acids.

This clone has a single count. The CDR3 loop reads CASSWENTEAFF. For the CDR3, the DNA is TGTGCCAGCAGCTGGGAGAACACTGAAGCTTTCTTT. This chain connects TRBV2 to TRBJ1-1; D not resolved. Germline V gene sequence: CDR1 SNHLY, CDR2 FYNNEI. The germline V and J ends were trimmed by 6 bases and 1 base, with 6 bases remaining between them. This CDR3 has 12 residues.

This chain links TRBV6-6 with TRBJ1-5; possibly TRBD1 for D (5 bases). Germline-derived CDR1 and CDR2 are MNHNY and SVGAGI (reference sequence). The CDR3 is 15 amino acids. V lost 5 bases, J lost 1 base, and 12 bases lay in between. Written as DNA, the CDR3 is TGTGCCAGCAGTGATTCAAAGGGGAGCAATCAGCCCCAGCATTTT. Translation gives CASSDSKGSNQPQHF.

This chain joins TRBV2 and TRBJ1-1; 7 positions agree with TRBD1. CDR3 size: 14 residues. J was trimmed by 1 base and V by 6 bases; bases with no gene match: 5. The V gene's germline CDR1 is SNHLY and CDR2 FYNNEI. The CDR3 DNA follows: TGTGCCAGCAGATTCGGACAGGCGAACACTGAAGCTTTCTTT. Encoded protein: CASRFGQANTEAFF.

This chain uses TRBV7-8 with TRBJ1-2; D gene uncertain. Trimming cost V 7 bases and J 0 bases, with 3 bases left between them. This CDR3 comprises 11 residues. The germline gives CDR1 SGHVS, CDR2 FQNEAQ. The CDR3 protein is CASKSNYGYTF. CDR3 nucleotide sequence: TGTGCCAGCAAATCTAACTATGGCTACACCTTC.

V is TRBV14 and J is TRBJ2-7; the D gene is possibly TRBD1 (5 bases). Trimming shortened V by 4 bases and J by 2 bases, and 6 bases separated the two germline ends. This CDR3 contains 12 residues. Germline CDR1 reads SGHDN; CDR2 reads FVKESK. The CDR3 here is CASSPRAYEQYF. The CDR3 DNA is TGTGCCAGCAGCCCCAGGGCCTACGAGCAGTACTTC.

This clone was observed a few times. This rearrangement joins TRBV4-1 to TRBJ1-4; TRBD1 matches 7 bases. The germline V gene encodes CDR1 MGHRA and CDR2 YSYEKL. Germline trimming cut 4 bases from V and 4 bases from J; bases unmatched to any gene: 6. The CDR3 length is 15 residues. CDR3 bases: TGCGCCAGCAGCCGAGTACAGGGGCTTAATGAAAAACTGTTTTTT. Translated: CASSRVQGLNEKLFF.

The chain has TRBV4-1 and TRBJ1-6, with D perhaps TRBD1 (5 bases). The CDR3 loop spans 15 amino acids. Per germline, CDR1 MGHRA and CDR2 YSYEKL. Trimming removed 0 bases from V and 7 bases from J, with 10 bases in between. The CDR3 protein is CASSQEGGWNSPLHF. The CDR3 DNA follows: TGCGCCAGCAGCCAAGAGGGGGGTTGGAATTCACCCCTCCACTTT.

This rearrangement joins TRBV7-9 to TRBJ2-7, with D maybe TRBD1 (6 bases). This CDR3 comprises 16 residues. Trimming shortened V by 6 bases and J by 3 bases, and 21 bases separated the two germline ends. Germline values: CDR1 SEHNR, CDR2 FQNEAQ (reference sequence). The CDR3 DNA is TGTGCCAGCAGACTCGCCGGGACACACCCTAACTACGAGCAGTACTTC. This gives the protein CASRLAGTHPNYEQYF.

The chain is built from TRBV30 and TRBJ2-2; 7 bases are shared with TRBD2. This CDR3 is built from 15 residues. V was clipped by 3 bases and J by 5 bases; unmatched bases: 9. CDR1 GTSNPN and CDR2 SVGIG come from the germline V gene (reference sequence). CDR3 sequence: CAWRRGFLVTGELFF. In DNA, the CDR3 is TGTGCCTGGAGGCGGGGGTTCTTGGTAACCGGGGAGCTGTTTTTT. The entire variable domain, with the rest obtained from reference TRBV30 and TRBJ2-2, is as follows: SQTIHQWPATLVQPVGSPLSLECTVEGTSNPNLYWYRQAAGRGLQLLFYSVGIGQISSEVPQNLSASRPQDRQFILSSKKLLLSDSGFYLCAWRRGFLVTGELFFGEGSRLTVL.

The chain employs TRBV7-8 and TRBJ1-2; TRBD1 matches at 7 bases. Trimming removed 4 bases from V and 4 bases from J; junction bases left unmatched: 3. CDR3 length: 13 amino acids. CDR1 and CDR2 (germline): SGHVS, FQNEAQ. CDR3 region: CASSSTGFYGYTF. CDR3 DNA: TGTGCCAGCAGCTCGACAGGGTTCTATGGCTACACCTTC.

This clone was recorded only once. In DNA, the CDR3 is TGTGCCAGCCGAGGGAAGGTGGCTTGGGGCTACGAGCAGTACTTC. It translates to CASRGKVAWGYEQYF. The chain has TRBV27 and TRBJ2-7, with a possible D match to TRBD2 (5 bases). With 8 bases removed from V and 3 bases from J, the gap between germline ends came to 20 bases. Germline V gene data show CDR1 as MNHEY and CDR2 as SMNVEV (reference sequence). The CDR3 has 15 residues.